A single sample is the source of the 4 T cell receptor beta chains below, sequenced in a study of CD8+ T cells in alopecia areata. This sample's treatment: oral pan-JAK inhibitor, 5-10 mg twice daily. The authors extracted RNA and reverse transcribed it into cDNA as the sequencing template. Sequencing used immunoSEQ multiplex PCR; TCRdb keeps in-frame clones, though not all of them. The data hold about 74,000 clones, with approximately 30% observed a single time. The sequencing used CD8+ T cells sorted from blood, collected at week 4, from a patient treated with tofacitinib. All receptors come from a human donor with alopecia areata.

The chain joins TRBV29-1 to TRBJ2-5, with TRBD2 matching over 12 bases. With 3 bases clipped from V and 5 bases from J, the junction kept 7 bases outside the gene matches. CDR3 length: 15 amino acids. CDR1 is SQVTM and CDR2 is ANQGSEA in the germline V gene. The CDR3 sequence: CSVDPSGRAGETQYF. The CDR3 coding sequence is TGCAGCGTTGACCCTAGCGGGAGGGCCGGGGAGACCCAGTACTTC.

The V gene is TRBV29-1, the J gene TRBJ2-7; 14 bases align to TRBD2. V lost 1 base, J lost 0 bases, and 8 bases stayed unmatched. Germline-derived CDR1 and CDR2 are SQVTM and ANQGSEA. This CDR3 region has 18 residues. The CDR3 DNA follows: TGCAGCGTTGAAGTCCCGGGACTAGCGGGAGCGGGCTCCTACGAGCAGTACTTC. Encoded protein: CSVEVPGLAGAGSYEQYF.

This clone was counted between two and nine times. The CDR3 DNA sequence: TGTGCCAGCAGTTTGGGACAGATGAATGGCTACACCTTC. It translates to CASSLGQMNGYTF. V usage is TRBV27 and J usage is TRBJ1-2; 7 bases are a match to TRBD1. V was clipped by 3 bases and J by 6 bases; unmatched bases: 4. The CDR3 runs 13 residues. Germline assignment: CDR1 MNHEY and CDR2 SMNVEV (reference sequence).

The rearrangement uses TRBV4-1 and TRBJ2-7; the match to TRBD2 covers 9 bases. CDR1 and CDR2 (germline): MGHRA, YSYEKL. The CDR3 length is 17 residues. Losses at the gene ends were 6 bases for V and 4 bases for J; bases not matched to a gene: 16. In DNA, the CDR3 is TGCGCCAGCAGTCCCGGGGTAGCGGGAGAACGGAGGTACGAGCAGTACTTC. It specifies CASSPGVAGERRYEQYF.